Shown below are 21 T cell receptor beta chains from a single sample sequenced in a study of T-cell memory formation after mild COVID-19. TCRdb re-analysed the 5' RACE reads in MiXCR, keeping a single row per CDR3 protein. The sample yields a few hundred thousand distinct CDR3 sequences, 28% seen once. Sequencing was done on a sample of PBMCs or a T cell subset sorted from them (not recorded which). Receptors were obtained from an adult woman who had mild COVID-19 (a few samples of this study predate the infection). Cell type and time point are not known.

This clonotype was seen more than once but under ten times. The chain recombines TRBV9 with TRBJ2-2; 7 nucleotides match TRBD2. Germline values: CDR1 SGDLS, CDR2 YYNGEE. V gave up 1 base and J gave up 3 bases; unmatched junction bases: 15. The CDR3 covers 19 residues. For the CDR3, the DNA is TGTGCCAGCAGCGTACCCCGGGACTACAGAGTTGAGTACACCGGGGAGCTGTTTTTT. This codes for CASSVPRDYRVEYTGELFF.

The chain links TRBV2 to TRBJ2-5; 7 bases are shared with TRBD1. Germline CDR1 SNHLY, CDR2 FYNNEI. V was clipped by 4 bases and J by 4 bases; unmatched bases: 12. The CDR3 runs 16 residues. The CDR3 loop is CASSVGGRGTAETQYF. CDR3 bases: TGTGCCAGCAGTGTAGGGGGCAGGGGGACCGCAGAGACCCAGTACTTC.

The chain links TRBV5-6 to TRBJ2-3; D may correspond to TRBD1 or TRBD2 (5 bases each). In germline, CDR1 is SGHDT, CDR2 YYEEEE. V lost 0 bases, J lost 2 bases, and 10 bases lay in between. This CDR3 spans 15 amino acids. The CDR3 DNA reads TGTGCCAGCAGCTTGGCTCCGGGGCTCACAGATACGCAGTATTTT. Translation gives CASSLAPGLTDTQYF.

The V and J genes are TRBV3-1 and TRBJ2-1, with D uncertain. The germline gives CDR1 LGHDT, CDR2 YNNKEL (reference sequence). V was shortened by 5 bases and J by 8 bases, with 19 bases between the two germline ends. The CDR3 totals 15 residues. The CDR3 nucleotides read TGTGCCAGCAGCGCTGAACACGGGCTCCCGGATGAGCAGTTCTTC. It is translated as CASSAEHGLPDEQFF.

This sequence joins TRBV4-3 and TRBJ2-3; 12 nucleotides align to TRBD2. V shed 1 base, J shed 1 base, and the junction held 0 bases outside the gene matches. The CDR3 totals 16 residues. The germline V gene encodes CDR1 LGHNA and CDR2 YSLEER. CDR3 protein: CASSQGLAGGTDTQYF. The DNA of the CDR3 is TGCGCCAGCAGCCAAGGACTAGCGGGAGGCACAGATACGCAGTATTTT.

The chain has TRBV20-1 and TRBJ1-5, with D uncertain. CDR1 DFQATT and CDR2 SNEGSKA come from the germline V gene (reference sequence). This CDR3 contains 13 residues. Trimming took off 4 bases at V and 0 bases at J, with 7 bases between the two ends. For the CDR3, the DNA is TGCAGTGCTAACAGTTATAGCAATCAGCCCCAGCATTTT. Protein product: CSANSYSNQPQHF.

The chain has TRBV6-2 or TRBV6-3 and TRBJ1-2, with 8 bases fitting TRBD1. CDR3 size: 15 residues. V was pared by 3 bases and J by 5 bases, with 8 bases of the junction left unmatched. Germline CDR1 MNHEY, CDR2 SVGEGT. CDR3 bases: TGTGCCAGCAGTTATACGGGACAGGCCGGGTATGGCTACACCTTC. It encodes CASSYTGQAGYGYTF.

The V call is TRBV20-1, the J call TRBJ2-3, with D possibly TRBD2 on 6 matching bases. Germline V gene sequence: CDR1 DFQATT, CDR2 SNEGSKA (reference sequence). Trimming shortened V by 4 bases and J by 4 bases, and 18 bases separated the two germline ends. The CDR3 length is 15 residues. The CDR3 DNA reads TGCAGTGCTACCCCAAAGTCGGGGGTTGCAGATACGCAGTATTTT. This translates into CSATPKSGVADTQYF.

The rearrangement uses TRBV9 and TRBJ2-1, with 7 bases aligning to TRBD2. The CDR3 is 15 residues long. Trimming took 4 bases from V and 3 from J; bases not matched to a gene: 7. CDR1 is SGDLS and CDR2 is YYNGEE in the germline V gene. The DNA of the CDR3 is TGTGCCAGCAGCTTTGGGTCGGGGGGCTACAATGAGCAGTTCTTC. The encoded protein is CASSFGSGGYNEQFF.

This clonotype was detected only a few times. The V call is TRBV19, the J call TRBJ2-6; D is possibly TRBD1 (5 bases). The CDR3 is 15 residues long. Germline V gene lookup returns CDR1 LNHDA and CDR2 SQIVND (reference sequence). Between the trimmed V and J ends, which lost 8 bases and 0 bases, there was a span of 11 bases. This CDR3 reads CASGAESSGANVLTF. The CDR3 nucleotides read TGTGCCAGTGGGGCAGAGAGCTCTGGGGCCAACGTCCTGACTTTC. The entire variable domain, with the rest obtained from reference TRBV19 and TRBJ2-6, is as follows: DGGITQSPKYLFRKEGQNVTLSCEQNLNHDAMYWYRQDPGQGLRLIYYSQIVNDFQKGDIAEGYSVSREKKESFPLTVTSAQKNPTAFYLCASGAESSGANVLTFGAGSRLTVL.

This sequence joins TRBV10-3 and TRBJ2-2; no clear D gene. Trimming cost V 9 bases and J 4 bases, with 12 bases left between them. CDR1 is ENHRY, CDR2 SYGVKD, per germline. There are 13 residues in the CDR3. The CDR3 spells CAIWALSTGELFF. Written as DNA, the CDR3 is TGTGCCATTTGGGCCCTGAGCACCGGGGAGCTGTTTTTT.

The chain uses TRBV9 and TRBJ2-3; perhaps TRBD2 as D (6 bases). The germline V and J ends were trimmed by 4 bases and 9 bases, with 24 bases remaining between them. CDR3 size: 16 residues. Germline V gene data show CDR1 as SGDLS and CDR2 as YYNGEE. The CDR3 region is CASSPSGGLRPPTQYF. CDR3 DNA: TGTGCCAGCAGCCCCTCTGGGGGACTCCGCCCCCCAACGCAGTATTTT. The variable domain in full, completed from reference TRBV9 and TRBJ2-3, reads DSGVTQTPKHLITATGQRVTLRCSPRSGDLSVYWYQQSLDQGLQFLIQYYNGEERAKGNILERFSAQQFPDLHSELNLSSLELGDSALYFCASSPSGGLRPPTQYFGPGTRLTVL.

This clonotype was picked up a small number of times. The rearrangement uses TRBV7-9 and TRBJ2-5; D ambiguous. Germline values: CDR1 SEHNR, CDR2 FQNEAQ (reference sequence). The CDR3 has 15 residues. V was cut by 2 bases and J by 5 bases, with 15 bases left in between. The CDR3 DNA sequence: TGTGCCAGCAGCTTAAGGGCCGACCAGTGGGAGACCCAGTACTTC. This encodes CASSLRADQWETQYF.

J is TRBJ2-7 and V is TRBV12-3 or TRBV12-4; D might be TRBD1 (6 bases). The CDR3 contains 18 residues. Between the trimmed V and J ends, which lost 3 bases and 5 bases, there was a span of 26 bases. The CDR3 sequence: CASSFAYPAKGDYDEQYF. CDR3 DNA sequence: TGTGCCAGCAGTTTCGCTTATCCTGCTAAGGGGGATTATGACGAGCAGTACTTC.

This clonotype was detected ten times or more. The chain employs TRBV7-9 and TRBJ2-7; 8 positions match TRBD1. Germline V gene data show CDR1 as SEHNR and CDR2 as FQNEAQ (reference sequence). Unmatched junction bases numbered 7, after V lost 4 bases and J lost 2 bases. The CDR3 consists of 15 residues. CDR3 sequence (DNA): TGTGCCAGCAGCTACCGACAGGGGTCTCCCTACGAGCAGTACTTC. This sequence encodes CASSYRQGSPYEQYF.

This clonotype was observed a few times. V gene TRBV5-1 combines with J gene TRBJ2-3, with D tentatively TRBD1 (7 bases). CDR1 is SGHRS and CDR2 is YFSETQ in the germline V gene. CDR3 size: 13 residues. Trimming removed 4 bases from V and 9 bases from J, with 15 bases in between. The CDR3 region is CASSATGDFTQYF. CDR3 bases: TGCGCCAGCAGCGCCACAGGGGACTTCACGCAGTATTTT.

The chain is built from TRBV3-1 and TRBJ2-5; 7 bases fit TRBD1. V lost 1 base, J lost 5 bases, and 7 bases stayed unmatched. Germline V lookup: CDR1 LGHDT, CDR2 YNNKEL (reference sequence). The CDR3 covers 15 residues. CDR3 DNA sequence: TGTGCCAGCAGCCAAGTACAGGGGCCCAGGGAGACCCAGTACTTC. This encodes CASSQVQGPRETQYF.

This clonotype was detected once. The chain joins TRBV6-2 or TRBV6-3 to TRBJ1-2, with a weak D call TRBD1 (6 bases). The germline V and J ends were trimmed by 5 bases and 3 bases, with 16 bases remaining between them. The CDR3 spans 15 residues. Germline-derived CDR1 and CDR2 are MNHEY and SVGEGT. The CDR3 nucleotides are TGTGCCAGCAGTCGGGGGGGCAGAGGCTACTATGGCTACACCTTC. Translation: CASSRGGRGYYGYTF.

This clonotype was observed a few times. The rearrangement joins TRBV7-2 to TRBJ2-3, with D unresolved. V was shortened by 2 bases and J by 3 bases, with 9 bases between the two germline ends. This CDR3 spans 14 amino acids. CDR1 and CDR2 (germline): SGHTA, FQGNSA. CDR3 protein: CASSLLGWTDTQYF. In nucleotides, the CDR3 is TGTGCCAGCAGCTTACTCGGCTGGACAGATACGCAGTATTTT.

This clonotype has more than one count but fewer than ten. The chain joins TRBV7-2 to TRBJ1-2; the D is unclear. Trimming took 5 bases from V and 4 from J, leaving 23 bases between them. Germline CDR1 reads SGHTA; CDR2 reads FQGNSA. This CDR3 has 17 amino acids. The CDR3 bases are TGTGCCAGCAGCAGAATGGCTCCCCCCGCAGGTTCCTATGGCTACACCTTC. Translation gives CASSRMAPPAGSYGYTF.

The chain carries TRBV11-2 and TRBJ2-1; 9 positions match TRBD2. The CDR3 runs 17 residues. The germline gives CDR1 SGHAT, CDR2 FQNNGV. V trimming: 1 base; J trimming: 5 bases; junction bases outside the gene matches: 9. CDR3 DNA sequence: TGTGCCAGCAGCTTAGCGGTAGAACTAGCGGGCAACAATGAGCAGTTCTTC. Residues: CASSLAVELAGNNEQFF.